Here is one TCR beta chain with its context. The data stem from a study of blood T cell repertoires in COVID-19. About the study: Spain, Italy and the United States supplied samples that represented acute and convalescent COVID-19.

Clones were read by immunoSEQ multiplex PCR, and TCRdb kept only the in-frame ones, dropping some. This sample carries approximately 75,000 clones, over 80% of them seen once, and the ten largest clones take more than 10%. The sequencing sample was made of peripheral blood. The receptor was derived from a man in his fifties with COVID-19, enrolled during active disease.

The CDR3 DNA is TGTGCCAGCAGCTTGGAGTACTCTCTGGGGCCTAACTATGGCTACACCTTC. Protein: CASSLEYSLGPNYGYTF. V usage is TRBV5-5 and J usage is TRBJ1-2; a weak D match, TRBD1 (5 bases). V lost 0 bases to trimming and J lost 0 bases, with 15 bases between them. Germline assignment: CDR1 SGHKS and CDR2 YYEKEE (reference sequence). The CDR3 sequence is 17 residues long. The variable domain in full, completed from reference TRBV5-5 and TRBJ1-2, reads DAGVTQSPTHLIKTRGQQVTLRCSPISGHKSVSWYQQVLGQGPQFIFQYYEKEERGRGNFPDRFSARQFPNYSSELNVNALLLGDSALYLCASSLEYSLGPNYGYTFGSGTRLTVV.